These 9 T cell receptor beta chains were all obtained from the same sample, sequenced in a study of cytomegalovirus exposure and HLA in healthy donors. Data came from immunoSEQ multiplex PCR; TCRdb stores just in-frame clones and leaves some out. The table lists more than 45,000 clones, about 91% of them singletons. The source material was PBMCs. The receptors were gathered from a woman between 18 and 30 years old in good health and CMV-seronegative.

This clone was detected a few times. The chain uses TRBV23-1 and TRBJ2-3; 7 bases are a match to TRBD2. TRBV23-1 is treated as an ORF (open reading frame) with a function not yet certain. The J segment lost 1 base and the V segment lost 2 bases, leaving 12 bases of the junction unmatched. The CDR3 has 18 amino acids. The CDR3 coding sequence is TGCGCCAGCAGTCAACGGGGGAGGAGCGGGGTGGGCACAGATACGCAGTATTTT. Translation: CASSQRGRSGVGTDTQYF.

V and J are TRBV15 and TRBJ1-1; 9 bases agree with TRBD1. Germline V gene lookup returns CDR1 LNHNV and CDR2 YYDKDF (reference sequence). This CDR3 is built from 17 residues. V gave up 6 bases and J gave up 3 bases; unmatched junction bases: 14. The CDR3 nucleotides read TGTGCCACCAGACCCGGGACAGGGCCGCCCGAGGACACTGAAGCTTTCTTT. Its translation: CATRPGTGPPEDTEAFF.

This clone was picked up a small number of times. V and J are TRBV28 and TRBJ1-5; no firm D call. This CDR3 region has 15 residues. V was cut by 4 bases and J by 3 bases, with 13 bases left in between. CDR1 is MDHEN and CDR2 is SYDVKM in the germline V gene. DNA for the CDR3: TGTGCCAGCAGTTCCCCCGGAGGGAACAATCAGCCCCAGCATTTT. Translating it yields CASSSPGGNNQPQHF.

As DNA, the CDR3 is TGTGCCATCAGCCCTAGCGGGGAAAACACCGGGGAGCTGTTTTTT. Amino acids: CAISPSGENTGELFF. This rearrangement joins TRBV10-3 to TRBJ2-2; TRBD2 matches 9 bases. Trimming cost V 6 bases and J 2 bases; bases outside gene matches: 4. The CDR3 contains 15 residues. The germline V gene has CDR1 ENHRY and CDR2 SYGVKD.

This chain joins TRBV7-9 and TRBJ2-1, with TRBD1 identical over 11 bases. Germline-derived CDR1 and CDR2 are SEHNR and FQNEAQ (reference sequence). This CDR3 contains 19 residues. J gave up 0 bases and V 4 bases, and 11 bases lay outside the gene matches. The CDR3 DNA follows: TGTGCCAGCAGCTCCACCCAGGTCGGGACAGGGGGCTCCTACAATGAGCAGTTCTTC. Amino acids: CASSSTQVGTGGSYNEQFF.

This chain joins TRBV6-6 and TRBJ1-2; TRBD1 is a possible D gene (6 bases). The germline V gene has CDR1 MNHNY and CDR2 SVGAGI (reference sequence). The CDR3 length is 15 residues. Deletions cut 3 bases from V and 0 bases from J, with 11 bases between. The chain's CDR3 is CASSYRQAANYGYTF. The CDR3 nucleotides read TGTGCCAGCAGTTATCGACAGGCTGCTAACTATGGCTACACCTTC.

This rearrangement joins TRBV6-6 to TRBJ1-1, with D perhaps matching TRBD1 (6 bases). The length of the CDR3 is 12 residues. V was pared by 4 bases and J by 5 bases, with 8 bases between. Germline lookup yields CDR1 MNHNY and CDR2 SVGAGI (reference sequence). In DNA form, the CDR3 reads TGTGCCAGCAGTTCCGACAGGACTGAAGCTTTCTTT. It codes for CASSSDRTEAFF.

The genes are TRBV7-9 and TRBJ1-2, with D perhaps TRBD1 (5 bases). CDR3 length: 16 residues. Looked up from germline, CDR1 is SEHNR and CDR2 is FQNEAQ (reference sequence). V shed 3 bases and J shed 6 bases, with 20 bases lying between them. The CDR3 sequence is CASSFSKGEGEDGYTF. The CDR3 DNA reads TGTGCCAGCAGCTTTAGTAAAGGTGAAGGGGAAGATGGCTACACCTTC.

This sequence joins TRBV5-6 and TRBJ2-4, with 8 bases lining up with TRBD2. Germline values: CDR1 SGHDT, CDR2 YYEEEE. V trimming: 0 bases; J trimming: 7 bases; junction bases outside the gene matches: 3. The CDR3 contains 14 residues. CDR3 amino acids: CASSLGAGVNIQYF. In nucleotides, the CDR3 is TGTGCCAGCAGCTTGGGAGCGGGGGTGAACATTCAGTACTTC.